Below, one T cell receptor beta chain is given with its context. Its matching antigen is unknown. Combining a sample-barcoded 5' primer with a J-beta primer mix, a second PCR ran for 7 to 11 cycles. TCRdb ran MiXCR on the 5' RACE reads and lists one entry per CDR3 protein. The sample records hundreds of thousands of distinct CDR3 sequences, around 50% being singletons. Healthy Caucasians from Russia aged 6 to 90 served as donors. Each sample provided at least 5 micrograms of extracted total RNA. This entry comes from a study of blood T cells in healthy people across ages. The study's findings and limits: Estimates of diversity drawn from one million T cells were considered underestimates. Naive CD4+ cell counts and diversity both ran higher in long-lived than in aged donors.

Germline CDR1 is SGHTA and CDR2 is FQGNSA. This CDR3 region has 13 residues. The ends were cut back, 4 bases at V and 0 bases at J, with 4 bases in the middle. The rearrangement links TRBV7-2 to TRBJ1-3; D is ambiguous. The sequence derives from a man aged 35-49 years in good health. Sequences were obtained from blood. The CDR3 is CASSSISGNTIYF. The CDR3 DNA reads TGTGCCAGCAGCTCCATCTCTGGAAACACCATATATTTT.